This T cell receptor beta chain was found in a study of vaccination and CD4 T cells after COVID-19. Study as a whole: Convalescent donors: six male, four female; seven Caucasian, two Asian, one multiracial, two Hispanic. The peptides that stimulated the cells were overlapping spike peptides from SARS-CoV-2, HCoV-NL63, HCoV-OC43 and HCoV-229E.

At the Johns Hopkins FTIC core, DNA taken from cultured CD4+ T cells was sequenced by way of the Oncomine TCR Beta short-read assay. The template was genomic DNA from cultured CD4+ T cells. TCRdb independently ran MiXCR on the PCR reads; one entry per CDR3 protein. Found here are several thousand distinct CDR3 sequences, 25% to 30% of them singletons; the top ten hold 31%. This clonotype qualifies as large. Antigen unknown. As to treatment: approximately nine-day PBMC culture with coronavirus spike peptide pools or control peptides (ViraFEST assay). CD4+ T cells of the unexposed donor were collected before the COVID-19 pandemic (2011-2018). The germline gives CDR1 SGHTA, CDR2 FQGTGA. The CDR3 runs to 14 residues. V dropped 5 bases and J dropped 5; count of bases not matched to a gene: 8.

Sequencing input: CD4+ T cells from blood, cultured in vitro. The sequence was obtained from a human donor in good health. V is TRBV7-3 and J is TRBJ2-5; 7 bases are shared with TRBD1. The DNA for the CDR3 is TGTGCCAGCAGCCAAAATACAGGGGCGGAGACCCAGTACTTC. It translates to CASSQNTGAETQYF.